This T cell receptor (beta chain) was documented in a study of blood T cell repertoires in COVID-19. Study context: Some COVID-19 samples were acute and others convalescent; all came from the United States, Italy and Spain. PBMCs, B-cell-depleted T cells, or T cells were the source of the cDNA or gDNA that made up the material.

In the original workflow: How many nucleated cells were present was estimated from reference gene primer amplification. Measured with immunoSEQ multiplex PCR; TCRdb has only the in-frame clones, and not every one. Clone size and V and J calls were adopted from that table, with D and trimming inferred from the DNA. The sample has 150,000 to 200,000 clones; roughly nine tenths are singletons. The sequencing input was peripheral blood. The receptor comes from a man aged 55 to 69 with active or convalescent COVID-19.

DNA for the CDR3: TGTGCTAGTGGTTTGGGGACACGCTCCTACGAGCAGTACTTC. It codes for CASGLGTRSYEQYF. The genes are TRBV12-5 and TRBJ2-7, with a weak D call TRBD1 (5 bases). This CDR3 spans 14 amino acids. The germline gives CDR1 LGHNT, CDR2 FRNRAP. Trimming shortened V by 1 base and J by 0 bases, and 7 bases separated the two germline ends. Filled out from reference TRBV12-5 and TRBJ2-7, the complete variable domain reads DARVTQTPRHKVTEMGQEVTMRCQPILGHNTVFWYRQTMMQGLELLAYFRNRAPLDDSGMPKDRFSAEMPDATLATLKIQPSEPRDSAVYFCASGLGTRSYEQYFGPGTRLTVT.